This TCR beta chain was profiled in a study of early T cells in non-severe SARS-CoV-2 infection. Study overall: The chains were unpaired, and the sequenced material was bulk RNA from unsorted whole blood.

Researchers tagged individual cDNA molecules with unique molecular identifiers. Each CDR3 protein gets one entry after TCRdb re-called the 5' RACE reads with MiXCR. The table has some 50,000 distinct CDR3 sequences, roughly 5.3% seen once; the top ten hold roughly 4.7%. This clonotype was counted ten times or more. Antigen: not known. Study-wide findings and caveats: Missing private and CD4 specificities, VDJdb matching favored anti-spike CD8 responses.

Trimming shortened V by 5 bases and J by 7 bases, and 9 bases separated the two germline ends. Germline values: CDR1 SGHNT, CDR2 YENEEA. There are 13 residues in the CDR3. This receptor was obtained from an adult who was a healthcare worker with PCR-confirmed SARS-CoV-2 infection or an uninfected control (not recorded which). The sample taken for sequencing was whole blood. The chain links TRBV11-3 to TRBJ1-6; D uncertain. CDR3 nucleotides: TGTGCCAGCAGCCGCGGTCCGAATTCACCCCTCCACTTT. It specifies CASSRGPNSPLHF.